The source of this T cell receptor (beta chain) is a study of blood T cell repertoires in COVID-19. At the level of the study: Sites in the United States, Italy and Spain provided acute and convalescent COVID-19 samples. The analysed material was cDNA or gDNA that came from T cells, B-cell-depleted T cells, or PBMCs.

Original data processing: Quantification of nucleated cells was approximated via reference gene primer amplification. The data were produced by immunoSEQ multiplex PCR, yet TCRdb's version contains in-frame clones alone and is incomplete. V and J calls and clone size are as listed in that table; D and trimming were resolved from the DNA. This table holds about 530,000 clones, approximately 91% found once. The specimen sequenced was peripheral blood. The sequence derives from a woman aged 45-65 years with COVID-19, enrolled during active disease.

CDR3 DNA: TGTGCCTGGAGTATCCCAGCGGGCGCAGAATATTTT. The encoded protein is CAWSIPAGAEYF. The J gene is TRBJ1-3, the V gene TRBV30; D is uncertain. V lost 2 bases, J lost 15 bases, and 17 bases lay in between. The germline V gene encodes CDR1 GTSNPN and CDR2 SVGIG (reference sequence). The CDR3 is 12 amino acids.